This TCR beta chain was captured in a study of shared clonotypes between healthy human individuals. Study conclusions and caveats: The study found lower generation probabilities in non-shared clonotypes than in those shared by all four donors.

Regarding this clone: Its target is unknown.

It was CD45RO-negative cells, positively selected for CCR7, that made up naive CD8 cells, with terminally differentiated effector memory CD45RA+ cells excluded. In germline, CDR1 is PRHDT, CDR2 FYEKMQ (reference sequence). Between the trimmed V and J ends, which lost 0 bases and 3 bases, there was a span of 2 bases. The CDR3 is made up of 13 amino acids. Each PCR replicate from the sorted subsets contained 150 to 200 ng DNA, which is some 32,000 T cell genomes. Per the original methods: As immunoSEQ supplied junction-only sequences (without quality scores), filtering differed. TCRdb keeps only in-frame clones here, not all; method: immunoSEQ multiplex PCR. That table is the source of V, J and clone size, and D and trimming were worked out from the DNA. The table includes roughly 1,800,000 clones, approximately 94% detected once.

The receptor was isolated from a man aged 18 to 30 in good health. The sample consisted of naive CD8+ T cells sorted from blood. This rearrangement joins TRBV13 to TRBJ2-2; no definite D call. Written as DNA, the CDR3 is TGTGCCAGCAGCTTAGGTTACACCGGGGAGCTGTTTTTT. This encodes CASSLGYTGELFF.